A selection of T cell receptor beta chains follows, all from one sample in a study of cytomegalovirus exposure and HLA in healthy donors. Here immunoSEQ multiplex PCR was the method, and the copy in TCRdb shows in-frame clones only, minus some. The table shows fewer than 80,000 clones, with approximately 71% occurring only once. The sample taken for sequencing was PBMCs. Every receptor here comes from a man aged 50-59 years in good health and CMV-seropositive. Both conserved end residues are part of each CDR3. D genes are given only for firm matches. Clone size is shown for a subset of rows, as once, few, many or a class of expanded clone.

>TRBV5-1|NA|TRBD1|TRBJ1-1
TGCGCCAGCAGCCGGACAGGGGGCAATGTAGGCACTGAAGCTTTCTTT
CASSRTGGNVGTEAFF
>TRBV9|NA|TRBD1|TRBJ2-7
TGTGCCAGCAGCAAAGCCGGGACAGGCTACGAGCAGTACTTC
CASSKAGTGYEQYF
>TRBV2|NA|TRBD2|TRBJ2-1
TGTGCCAGCAGCCTATTGGGCGGGGGGCCCTCAAATGAGCAGTTCTTC
CASSLLGGGPSNEQFF
>TRBV5-4|few|TRBD2|TRBJ2-3
TGTGCCAGCAGCTTGAATAGCGGGATTACAGATACGCAGTATTTT
CASSLNSGITDTQYF
>TRBV5-6|NA|TRBD1|TRBJ1-1
TGTGCCAGCAGCTTCCCTCGGACAGGGGAGGTAAGGAACACTGAAGCTTTCTTT
CASSFPRTGEVRNTEAFF
>TRBV4-1|NA|NA|TRBJ2-7
TGCGCCAGCAGCCAAGGTACCGGGACACCCTCCTACGAGCAGTACTTC
CASSQGTGTPSYEQYF
>TRBV6-5|NA|TRBD1|TRBJ1-2
TGTGCCAGCAGTTACCGGACAGGACAAAATGGCTACACCTTC
CASSYRTGQNGYTF
>TRBV4-1|NA|TRBD1|TRBJ1-2
TGCGCCAGCAGCCCCAGGGGGGAGGAGAGCCACTATGGCTACACCTTC
CASSPRGEESHYGYTF
>TRBV7-9|few|NA|TRBJ2-1
TGTGCCAGCAGGTTACCGGGACACCTTTTCGATGAGCAGTTCTTC
CASRLPGHLFDEQFF
>TRBV6-1|NA|TRBD1|TRBJ2-5
TGTGCCAGCAGTGACGGGACAGGGCCCAGGGTAGAGACCCAGTACTTC
CASSDGTGPRVETQYF
>TRBV5-1|NA|NA|TRBJ2-7
TGCGCCAGCAGCCTTCCGGCCTACGAGCAGTACTTC
CASSLPAYEQYF
>TRBV5-1|NA|NA|TRBJ2-1
TGCGCCAGCAGCCGCGTGGAGAGCTCCTACAATGAGCAGTTCTTC
CASSRVESSYNEQFF
>TRBV29-1|NA|NA|TRBJ2-3
TGCAGCGTTGTGCACTTGAGCACAGATACGCAGTATTTT
CSVVHLSTDTQYF
>TRBV5-1|few|NA|TRBJ2-7
TGCGCCAGCAGCCCTGCTAACTACGAGCAGTACTTC
CASSPANYEQYF
>TRBV6-5|NA|TRBD1|TRBJ1-1
TGTGCCAGCAGTTACGGGACAGGAGCTGGAGCTTTCTTT
CASSYGTGAGAFF
>TRBV5-4|NA|NA|TRBJ1-1
TGTGCCAGCAGCTCCCCCCAGGGTCACACTGAAGCTTTCTTT
CASSSPQGHTEAFF
>TRBV27|NA|TRBD1|TRBJ2-7
TGTGCCAGCAGTTTACCCGACAGGGGAAAGGGCGAGCAGTACTTC
CASSLPDRGKGEQYF
>TRBV27|NA|TRBD1|TRBJ1-6
TGTGCCAGCAGTTCTAAGAGGGACAGGGGTTCACCCCTCCACTTT
CASSSKRDRGSPLHF
>TRBV6-6|few|NA|TRBJ2-5
TGTGCCAGCGGGTGGAGGTGTCGGTTCCCGGGGACCCAGTACTTC
CASGWRCRFPGTQYF